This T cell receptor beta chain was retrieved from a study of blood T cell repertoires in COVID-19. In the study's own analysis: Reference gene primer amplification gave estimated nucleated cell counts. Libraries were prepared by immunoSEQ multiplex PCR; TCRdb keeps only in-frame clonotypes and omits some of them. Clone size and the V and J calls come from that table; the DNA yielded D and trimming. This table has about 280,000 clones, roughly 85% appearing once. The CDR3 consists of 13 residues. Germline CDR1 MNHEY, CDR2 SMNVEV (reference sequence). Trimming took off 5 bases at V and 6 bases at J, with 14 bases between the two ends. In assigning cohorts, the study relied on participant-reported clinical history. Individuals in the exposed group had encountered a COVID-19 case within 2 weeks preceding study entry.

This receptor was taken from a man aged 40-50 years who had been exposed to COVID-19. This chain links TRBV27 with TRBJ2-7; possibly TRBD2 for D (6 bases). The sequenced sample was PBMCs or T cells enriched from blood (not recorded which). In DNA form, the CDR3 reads TGTGCCAGCAGTCCCGCTCAGGGAGGCGAGCAGTACTTC. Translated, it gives CASSPAQGGEQYF.